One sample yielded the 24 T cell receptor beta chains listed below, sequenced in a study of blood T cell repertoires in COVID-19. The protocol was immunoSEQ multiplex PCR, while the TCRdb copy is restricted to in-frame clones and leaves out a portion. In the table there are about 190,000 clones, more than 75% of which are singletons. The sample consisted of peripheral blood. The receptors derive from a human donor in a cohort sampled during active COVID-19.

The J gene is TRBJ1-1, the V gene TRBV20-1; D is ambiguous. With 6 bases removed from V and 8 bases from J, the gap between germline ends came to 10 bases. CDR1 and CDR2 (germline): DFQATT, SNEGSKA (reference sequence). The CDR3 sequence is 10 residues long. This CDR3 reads CSALGVEAFF. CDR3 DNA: TGCAGTGCCCTGGGAGTCGAAGCTTTCTTT.

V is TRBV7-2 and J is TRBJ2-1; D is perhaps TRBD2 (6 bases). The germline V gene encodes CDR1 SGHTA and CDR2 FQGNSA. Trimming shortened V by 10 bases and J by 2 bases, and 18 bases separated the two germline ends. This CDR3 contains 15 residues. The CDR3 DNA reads TGTGCCACCCTGCCGGCGGGACTCACCTACAATGAGCAGTTCTTC. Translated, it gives CATLPAGLTYNEQFF. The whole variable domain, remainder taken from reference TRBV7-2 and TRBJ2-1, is GAGVSQSPSNKVTEKGKDVELRCDPISGHTALYWYRQSLGQGLEFLIYFQGNSAPDKSGLPSDRFSAERTGGSVSTLTIQRTQQEDSAVYLCATLPAGLTYNEQFFGPGTRLTVL.

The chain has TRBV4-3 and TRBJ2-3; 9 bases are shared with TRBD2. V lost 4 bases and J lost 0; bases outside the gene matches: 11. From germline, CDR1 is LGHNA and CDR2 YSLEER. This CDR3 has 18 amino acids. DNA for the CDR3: TGCGCCAGCAGCCCCAGGTCGAGCGGGGGGACTAGCACAGATACGCAGTATTTT. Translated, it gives CASSPRSSGGTSTDTQYF.

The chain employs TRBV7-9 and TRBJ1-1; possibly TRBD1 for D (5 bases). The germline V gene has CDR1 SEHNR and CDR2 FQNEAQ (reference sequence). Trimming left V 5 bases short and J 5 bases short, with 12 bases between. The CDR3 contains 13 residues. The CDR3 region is CASSEAGKTEAFF. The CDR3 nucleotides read TGTGCCAGCAGCGAGGCAGGGAAAACTGAAGCTTTCTTT. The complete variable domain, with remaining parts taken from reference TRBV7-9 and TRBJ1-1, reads DTGVSQNPRHKITKRGQNVTFRCDPISEHNRLYWYRQTLGQGPEFLTYFQNEAQLEKSRLLSDRFSAERPKGSFSTLEIQRTEQGDSAMYLCASSEAGKTEAFFGQGTRLTVV.

The CDR3, as DNA: TGTGCCAGCAGTCAGGGATGGGCCTACGAGCAGTACTTC. Its protein product is CASSQGWAYEQYF. This chain joins TRBV6-5 and TRBJ2-7, with D tentatively TRBD1 (5 bases). Germline CDR1 is MNHEY and CDR2 is SVGAGI. The CDR3 extends over 13 amino acids. V lost 5 bases and J lost 2, with 10 bases in between.

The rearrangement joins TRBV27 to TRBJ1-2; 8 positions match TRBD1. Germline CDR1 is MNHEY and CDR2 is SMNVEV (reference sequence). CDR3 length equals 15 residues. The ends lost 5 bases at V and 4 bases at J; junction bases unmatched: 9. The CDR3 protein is CASSKTGVLFYGYTF. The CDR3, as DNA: TGTGCCAGCAGTAAGACAGGGGTGCTGTTCTATGGCTACACCTTC.

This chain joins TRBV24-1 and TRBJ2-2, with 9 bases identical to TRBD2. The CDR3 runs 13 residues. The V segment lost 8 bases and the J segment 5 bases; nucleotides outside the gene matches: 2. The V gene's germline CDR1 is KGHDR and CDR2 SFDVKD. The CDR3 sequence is CATKAGGTGELFF. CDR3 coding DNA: TGTGCCACCAAGGCGGGAGGGACCGGGGAGCTGTTTTTT.

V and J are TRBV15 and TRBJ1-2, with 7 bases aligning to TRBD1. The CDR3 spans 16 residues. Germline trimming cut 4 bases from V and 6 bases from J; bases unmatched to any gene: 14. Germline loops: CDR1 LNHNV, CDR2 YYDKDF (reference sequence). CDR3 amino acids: CATSNDHGRGVHGYTF. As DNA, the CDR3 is TGTGCCACCAGCAACGATCACGGCAGGGGGGTTCATGGCTACACCTTC.

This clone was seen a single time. The CDR3 spells CASSPGLEGTEAFF. The CDR3 DNA sequence: TGTGCCAGCTCACCAGGTTTAGAGGGCACTGAAGCTTTCTTT. This chain links TRBV18 with TRBJ1-1; D remains ambiguous. The CDR3 covers 14 residues. The germline V and J ends were trimmed by 2 bases and 4 bases, with 11 bases remaining between them. Germline V gene data show CDR1 as KGHSH and CDR2 as LQKENI.

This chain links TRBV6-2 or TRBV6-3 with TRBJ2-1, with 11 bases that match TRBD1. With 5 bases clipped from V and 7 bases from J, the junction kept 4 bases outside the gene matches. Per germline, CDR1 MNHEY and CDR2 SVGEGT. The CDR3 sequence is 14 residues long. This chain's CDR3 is CASSRTGGGNEQFF. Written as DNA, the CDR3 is TGTGCCAGCAGTCGGACAGGGGGCGGGAATGAGCAGTTCTTC.

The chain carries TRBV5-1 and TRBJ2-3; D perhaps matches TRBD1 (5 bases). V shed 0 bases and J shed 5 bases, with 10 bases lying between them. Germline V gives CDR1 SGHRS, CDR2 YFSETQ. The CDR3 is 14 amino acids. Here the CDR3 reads CASSLVQGVDTQYF. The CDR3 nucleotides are TGCGCCAGCAGCTTGGTTCAGGGTGTAGATACGCAGTATTTT.

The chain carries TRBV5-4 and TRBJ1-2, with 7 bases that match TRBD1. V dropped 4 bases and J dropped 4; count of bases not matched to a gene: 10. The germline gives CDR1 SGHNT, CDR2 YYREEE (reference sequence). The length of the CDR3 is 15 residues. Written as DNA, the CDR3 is TGTGCCAGCAGCACCCGACAGGGTGGAGGCTATGGCTACACCTTC. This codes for CASSTRQGGGYGYTF.

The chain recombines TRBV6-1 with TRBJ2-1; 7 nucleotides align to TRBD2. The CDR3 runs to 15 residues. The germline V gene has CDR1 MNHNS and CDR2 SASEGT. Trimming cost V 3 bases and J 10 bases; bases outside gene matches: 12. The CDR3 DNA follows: TGTGCCAGCAGTGAGTGGGGAGGGGCGATTTGGGAGCAGTTCTTC. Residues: CASSEWGGAIWEQFF.

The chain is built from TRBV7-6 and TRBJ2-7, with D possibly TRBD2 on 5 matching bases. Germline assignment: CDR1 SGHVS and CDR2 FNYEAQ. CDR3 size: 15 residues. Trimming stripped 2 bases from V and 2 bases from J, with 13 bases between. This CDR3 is CASSLLADGPYEQYF. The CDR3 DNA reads TGTGCCAGCAGCTTACTAGCTGACGGGCCCTACGAGCAGTACTTC.

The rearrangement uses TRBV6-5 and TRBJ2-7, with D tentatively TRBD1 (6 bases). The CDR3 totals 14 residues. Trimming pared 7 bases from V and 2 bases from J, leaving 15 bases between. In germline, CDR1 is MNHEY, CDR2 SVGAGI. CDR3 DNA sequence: TGTGCCAGCACCACAGGGAGACTTACCTACGAGCAGTACTTC. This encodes CASTTGRLTYEQYF.

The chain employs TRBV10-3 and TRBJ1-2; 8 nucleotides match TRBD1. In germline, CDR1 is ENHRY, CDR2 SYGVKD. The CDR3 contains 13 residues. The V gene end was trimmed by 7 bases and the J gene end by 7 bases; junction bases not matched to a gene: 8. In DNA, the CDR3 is TGTGCCATCACTGCGACAGGGGATCGTGGCTACACCTTC. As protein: CAITATGDRGYTF.

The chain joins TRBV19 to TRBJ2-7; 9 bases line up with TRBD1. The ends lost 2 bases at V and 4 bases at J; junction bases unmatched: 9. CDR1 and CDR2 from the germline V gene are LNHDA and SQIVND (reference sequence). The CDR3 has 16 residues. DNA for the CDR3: TGTGCCAGTAGTATAAGAGCCGGACAGGGGACATACGAGCAGTACTTC. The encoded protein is CASSIRAGQGTYEQYF.

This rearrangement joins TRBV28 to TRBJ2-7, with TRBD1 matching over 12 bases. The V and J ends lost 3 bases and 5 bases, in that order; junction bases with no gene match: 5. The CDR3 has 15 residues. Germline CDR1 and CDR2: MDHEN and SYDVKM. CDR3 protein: CASSFLGQGADEQYF. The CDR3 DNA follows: TGTGCCAGCAGTTTTCTGGGACAGGGGGCTGACGAGCAGTACTTC.

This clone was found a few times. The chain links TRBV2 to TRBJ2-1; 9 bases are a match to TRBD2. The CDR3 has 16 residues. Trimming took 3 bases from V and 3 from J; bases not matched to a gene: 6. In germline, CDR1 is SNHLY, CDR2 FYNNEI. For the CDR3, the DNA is TGTGCCAGCAGTGATGAGCTAGCGGGAAACTACAATGAGCAGTTCTTC. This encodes CASSDELAGNYNEQFF.

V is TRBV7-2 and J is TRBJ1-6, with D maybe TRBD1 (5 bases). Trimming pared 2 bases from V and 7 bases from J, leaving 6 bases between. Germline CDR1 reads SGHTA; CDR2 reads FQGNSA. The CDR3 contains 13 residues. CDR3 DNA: TGTGCCAGCAGCTTACGGGGGAATTCACCCCTCCACTTT. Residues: CASSLRGNSPLHF.

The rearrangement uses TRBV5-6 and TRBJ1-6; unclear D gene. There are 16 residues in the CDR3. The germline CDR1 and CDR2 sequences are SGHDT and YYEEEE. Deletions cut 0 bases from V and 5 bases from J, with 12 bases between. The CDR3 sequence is CASSLDAGSDNSPLHF. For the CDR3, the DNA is TGTGCCAGCAGCTTGGACGCGGGGAGCGATAATTCACCCCTCCACTTT.

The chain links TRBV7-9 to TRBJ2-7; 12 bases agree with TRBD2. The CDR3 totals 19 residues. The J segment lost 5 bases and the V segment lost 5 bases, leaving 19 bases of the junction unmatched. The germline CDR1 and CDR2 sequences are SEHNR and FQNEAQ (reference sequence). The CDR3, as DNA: TGTGCCAGCAGCCCCACCCCCAAACTAGCGGGAGGTCCAACCCACGAGCAGTACTTC. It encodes CASSPTPKLAGGPTHEQYF.

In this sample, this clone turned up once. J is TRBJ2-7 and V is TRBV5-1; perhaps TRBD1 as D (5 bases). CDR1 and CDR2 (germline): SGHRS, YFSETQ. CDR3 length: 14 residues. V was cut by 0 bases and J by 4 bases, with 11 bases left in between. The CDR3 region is CASSLGTSQYEQYF. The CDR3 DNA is TGCGCCAGCAGCTTGGGGACAAGCCAATACGAGCAGTACTTC.

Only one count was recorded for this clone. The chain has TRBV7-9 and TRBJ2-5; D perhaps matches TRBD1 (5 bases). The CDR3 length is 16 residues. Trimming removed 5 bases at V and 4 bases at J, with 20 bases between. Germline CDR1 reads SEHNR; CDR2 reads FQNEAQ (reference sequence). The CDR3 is CASSRILSKGRETQYF. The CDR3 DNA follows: TGTGCCAGCAGCCGAATCCTTTCTAAGGGGCGAGAGACCCAGTACTTC.